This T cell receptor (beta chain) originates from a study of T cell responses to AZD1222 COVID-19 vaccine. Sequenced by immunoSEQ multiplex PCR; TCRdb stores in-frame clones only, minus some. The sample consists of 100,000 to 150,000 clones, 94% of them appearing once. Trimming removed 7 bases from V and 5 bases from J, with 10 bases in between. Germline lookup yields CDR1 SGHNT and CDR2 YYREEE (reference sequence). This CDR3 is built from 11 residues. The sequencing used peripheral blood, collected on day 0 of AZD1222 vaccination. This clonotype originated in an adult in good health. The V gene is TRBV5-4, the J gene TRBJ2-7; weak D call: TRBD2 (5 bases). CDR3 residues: CASSIANEQYF. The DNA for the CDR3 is TGTGCCAGCTCGATAGCGAACGAGCAGTACTTC.